These 28 T cell receptor beta chains originate from one sample sequenced in a study of Ad26.COV2.S vaccination and SARS-CoV-2 variants (dated by TCRdb to the early 2020s). Library generation was performed with the immunoSEQ multiplex PCR assay. The source is immuneACCESS, and TCRdb retained only in-frame sequences with V and J called. Part of the clones is not carried over; for the studies checked, unresolved V genes explain less than half of this, and the remainder is unexplained. The sample includes some 320,000 clones, with around four fifths observed a single time. Together, the top ten hold 2.1% of the sample. Interpreted using the paper, the treatment or condition label stands for: some 20 received Ad26.COV2.S at low or high dose, single or two shots; 5 received placebo; per-sample allocation not given. For vaccine and placebo recipients, repertoires were sequenced using samples collected on day 63 after the first injection.

Sequencing used peripheral blood, obtained in a trial of Ad26.COV2.S vaccine versus placebo. Source of these receptors: a person between 18 and 65 years old who received the Ad26.COV2.S COVID-19 vaccine or a placebo.

This rearrangement joins TRBV7-3 to TRBJ2-7, with TRBD1 matching 8 bases. With 2 bases clipped from V and 3 bases from J, the junction kept 6 bases outside the gene matches. The CDR3 consists of 15 residues. Germline V gene lookup returns CDR1 SGHTA and CDR2 FQGTGA. The CDR3 nucleotides read TGTGCCAGCAGCTTAGGAAACAGGGGGGACTACGAGCAGTACTTC. It specifies CASSLGNRGDYEQYF.

The sample holds one count of this clone. The chain couples TRBV2 to TRBJ2-5; 14 bases agree with TRBD2. The V segment lost 6 bases and the J segment 5 bases; nucleotides outside the gene matches: 11. Germline assignment: CDR1 SNHLY and CDR2 FYNNEI. The CDR3 extends over 17 amino acids. Here the CDR3 DNA reads TGTGCCAGCAGGCCCCCGACTAGCGGGGGGGCCGTGGAGACCCAGTACTTC. This sequence encodes CASRPPTSGGAVETQYF.

The V gene is TRBV21-1, the J gene TRBJ1-1. TRBV21-1 is tagged as a pseudogene. The CDR3 totals 18 residues. The CDR3 bases are TGTGCCAGCAGCAAAAAAAGGGCCACTCGGGGGGCAAACACTGAAGCTTTCTTT. Translating gives CASSKKRATRGANTEAFF.

On this clone: Other nucleotide sequences from this sample produce the same CDR3. The V and J genes are TRBV28 and TRBJ2-3, with unresolved D. Trimming took 8 bases from V and 5 from J, leaving 5 bases between them. The CDR3 is made up of 10 amino acids. The V gene's germline CDR1 is MDHEN and CDR2 SYDVKM. CDR3 sequence (DNA): TGTGCCAGCGGCCGAGATACGCAGTATTTT. This sequence encodes CASGRDTQYF.

In its sample, this clone was seen once. This CDR3 is CASSLISRGPNTEAFF. The CDR3 DNA reads as TGTGCCAGCAGCTTAATCAGCAGGGGGCCGAACACTGAAGCTTTCTTT. V and J are TRBV7-9 and TRBJ1-1; 8 bases agree with TRBD1. In germline, CDR1 is SEHNR, CDR2 FQNEAQ (reference sequence). J gave up 1 base and V 2 bases, and 6 bases lay outside the gene matches. The CDR3 has 16 residues. The whole variable domain, filled in from reference TRBV7-9 and TRBJ1-1, reads DTGVSQNPRHKITKRGQNVTFRCDPISEHNRLYWYRQTLGQGPEFLTYFQNEAQLEKSRLLSDRFSAERPKGSFSTLEIQRTEQGDSAMYLCASSLISRGPNTEAFFGQGTRLTVV.

The V and J genes are TRBV5-1 and TRBJ2-2; possibly TRBD1 for D (6 bases). Germline lookup yields CDR1 SGHRS and CDR2 YFSETQ. The CDR3 has 20 amino acids. Trimming left V 4 bases short and J 6 bases short, with 31 bases between. CDR3 sequence (DNA): TGCGCCAGCAGCCCGTCCGCGACAGGCCGCCCTAGGTTGACACCCGGGGAGCTGTTTTTT. Translation: CASSPSATGRPRLTPGELFF.

V gene TRBV12-2 combines with J gene TRBJ2-2. TRBV12-2 is reported as a pseudogene. The CDR3 has 16 amino acids. This CDR3 reads CASRLGDRPNTGELFF. CDR3 nucleotide sequence: TGTGCAAGTCGCTTAGGGGACCGACCGAACACCGGGGAGCTGTTTTTT.

The chain has TRBV7-6 and TRBJ1-4, with D possibly TRBD1 on 5 matching bases. Trimming shortened V by 4 bases and J by 6 bases, and 18 bases separated the two germline ends. Germline lookup yields CDR1 SGHVS and CDR2 FNYEAQ. The CDR3 totals 16 residues. Written as DNA, the CDR3 is TGTGCCAGCAGCTGGGGCAGGCGGGGTGGACATGAAAAACTGTTTTTT. Amino acid sequence: CASSWGRRGGHEKLFF. Full variable domain (rest looked up from reference TRBV7-6 and TRBJ1-4): GAGVSQSPRYKVTKRGQDVALRCDPISGHVSLYWYRQALGQGPEFLTYFNYEAQQDKSGLPNDRFSAERPEGSISTLTIQRTEQRDSAMYRCASSWGRRGGHEKLFFGSGTQLSVL.

Concerning this clone itself: Different DNA sequences within this sample yield the same CDR3. This rearrangement joins TRBV5-4 to TRBJ1-3; TRBD1 matches 8 bases. CDR1 SGHNT and CDR2 YYREEE come from the germline V gene (reference sequence). V lost 0 bases, J lost 1 base, and 0 bases stayed unmatched. The CDR3 runs 15 residues. The CDR3 loop reads CASSLDRGSGNTIYF. CDR3 sequence (DNA): TGTGCCAGCAGCTTGGACAGGGGGTCTGGAAACACCATATATTTT.

CDR3 region: CASSQDWGPGELFF. CDR3 in DNA: TGTGCCAGCAGCCAAGATTGGGGCCCCGGGGAGCTGTTTTTT. This chain connects TRBV4-2 to TRBJ2-2, with D maybe TRBD1 (5 bases). Trimming removed 0 bases from V and 6 bases from J, with 8 bases in between. The CDR3 runs 14 residues. Germline CDR1 is LGHNA and CDR2 is YNFKEQ.

The chain carries TRBV5-1 and TRBJ2-7, with D unresolved. With 0 bases removed from V and 0 bases from J, the gap between germline ends came to 7 bases. The CDR3 loop spans 14 amino acids. The germline V gene has CDR1 SGHRS and CDR2 YFSETQ. CDR3 region: CASSLDKASYEQYF. The CDR3 DNA reads as TGCGCCAGCAGCTTGGACAAAGCCTCCTACGAGCAGTACTTC. Looking up the rest from reference TRBV5-1 and TRBJ2-7 gives the full variable domain: KAGVTQTPRYLIKTRGQQVTLSCSPISGHRSVSWYQQTPGQGLQFLFEYFSETQRNKGNFPGRFSGRQFSNSRSEMNVSTLELGDSALYLCASSLDKASYEQYFGPGTRLTVT.

This clone was observed a single time. The chain employs TRBV7-8 and TRBJ2-1; the D is unclear. Germline values: CDR1 SGHVS, CDR2 FQNEAQ. V lost 1 base and J 9 bases, leaving 4 bases between the germline ends. The length of the CDR3 is 11 residues. The CDR3, as DNA: TGTGCCAGCAGCTTAGAGGGTGAGCAGTTCTTC. Protein: CASSLEGEQFF. Full variable domain (outside the CDR3, taken from reference TRBV7-8 and TRBJ2-1): GAGVSQSPRYKVAKRGQDVALRCDPISGHVSLFWYQQALGQGPEFLTYFQNEAQLDKSGLPSDRFFAERPEGSVSTLKIQRTQQEDSAVYLCASSLEGEQFFGPGTRLTVL.

The chain carries TRBV12-5 and TRBJ2-3, with 9 bases identical to TRBD2. CDR1 LGHNT and CDR2 FRNRAP come from the germline V gene. CDR3 length: 15 amino acids. V was clipped by 3 bases and J by 1 base; unmatched bases: 2. CDR3 sequence (DNA): TGTGCTAGTGGTTTCAGGACTAGCGGCACAGATACGCAGTATTTT. Translated: CASGFRTSGTDTQYF.

The chain has TRBV28 and TRBJ2-1, with 9 positions matching TRBD1. The germline gives CDR1 MDHEN, CDR2 SYDVKM. J was trimmed by 6 bases and V by 5 bases; bases with no gene match: 14. This CDR3 region has 17 residues. The CDR3 DNA reads TGTGCCAGCAGTCCGGACAGGGGCCGCTGGGGCGGCAATGAGCAGTTCTTC. This sequence encodes CASSPDRGRWGGNEQFF.

The chain carries TRBV3-1 (or the pseudogene TRBV3-2) and TRBJ2-5; maybe TRBD1 (8 bases). This CDR3 contains 13 residues. Germline values: CDR1 LGHDT, CDR2 YNNKEL (reference sequence). V was cut by 4 bases and J by 7 bases, with 13 bases left in between. CDR3 protein: CASSLTGGGTQYF. The CDR3 DNA follows: TGTGCCAGCAGCCTCACAGGGGGGGGGACCCAGTACTTC.

The rearrangement uses TRBV5-4 and TRBJ2-7; D gene unclear. Per the germline V gene, CDR1 is SGHNT and CDR2 is YYREEE (reference sequence). This CDR3 region has 11 residues. Trimming removed 4 bases from V and 1 base from J, with 3 bases in between. The CDR3 loop is CASSASYEQYF. CDR3 DNA sequence: TGTGCCAGCAGCGCATCCTACGAGCAGTACTTC.

V usage is TRBV27 and J usage is TRBJ1-1; TRBD1 is a possible D gene (6 bases). V lost 6 bases and J lost 4, with 9 bases in between. The CDR3 covers 12 residues. Germline CDR1 MNHEY, CDR2 SMNVEV (reference sequence). The CDR3 region is CASRKGGTEAFF. DNA of the CDR3: TGTGCCAGCAGGAAGGGGGGCACTGAAGCTTTCTTT.

J is TRBJ2-3 and V is TRBV3-1 (or the pseudogene TRBV3-2); 8 bases line up with TRBD2. The length of the CDR3 is 16 residues. Losses at the gene ends were 2 bases for V and 5 bases for J; bases not matched to a gene: 9. Per germline, CDR1 LGHDT and CDR2 YNNKEL (reference sequence). The CDR3 loop is CASSQSNGLALDTQYF. In DNA form, the CDR3 reads TGTGCCAGCAGCCAAAGTAATGGACTAGCCCTAGATACGCAGTATTTT.

V gene TRBV4-2 combines with J gene TRBJ2-5, with 10 nucleotides matching TRBD2. Germline assignment: CDR1 LGHNA and CDR2 YNFKEQ. CDR3 length: 21 residues. V gave up 1 base and J gave up 2 bases; unmatched junction bases: 19. The CDR3, as DNA: TGTGCCAGCAGCCAAGGAGTGTCCGGGACTAGCGTTTTCGGGGGACAAGAGACCCAGTACTTC. This codes for CASSQGVSGTSVFGGQETQYF.

J is TRBJ2-3 and V is TRBV5-4; D gene ambiguous. CDR1 and CDR2 from the germline V gene are SGHNT and YYREEE (reference sequence). The CDR3 runs to 15 residues. V gave up 4 bases and J gave up 5 bases, with 17 bases separating them. The CDR3 is CASSETGRARDTQYF. The CDR3 DNA sequence: TGTGCCAGCAGCGAGACGGGCCGGGCGAGAGATACGCAGTATTTT.

This sequence joins TRBV5-1 and TRBJ2-3; D may be TRBD2 (5 bases). Germline assignment: CDR1 SGHRS and CDR2 YFSETQ. The CDR3 runs to 15 residues. The V and J ends lost 0 bases and 2 bases respectively, with 10 bases between them. The CDR3 DNA reads TGCGCCAGCAGCTTGGTTAAGGGAGTCACAGATACGCAGTATTTT. It yields the protein CASSLVKGVTDTQYF.

The chain is built from TRBV7-9 and TRBJ1-4; D is ambiguous. CDR1 and CDR2 from the germline V gene are SEHNR and FQNEAQ (reference sequence). V was shortened by 3 bases and J by 5 bases, with 10 bases between the two germline ends. This CDR3 region has 14 residues. CDR3 in amino acids: CASSLMGENEKLFF. In DNA form, the CDR3 reads TGTGCCAGCAGCTTGATGGGCGAAAATGAAAAACTGTTTTTT.

This clone was detected only once. The chain joins TRBV10-3 to TRBJ2-1; 12 bases agree with TRBD2. With V trimmed by 8 bases and J by 8 bases, 10 bases remained unmatched. CDR1 is ENHRY and CDR2 is SYGVKD in the germline V gene. CDR3 length equals 15 residues. CDR3 DNA: TGTGCCATCGCATGGGCTAGCGGGGGGGCAGATGAGCAGTTCTTC. It encodes CAIAWASGGADEQFF.

The table lists this clone with a count of one. V is TRBV7-2 and J is TRBJ2-7; TRBD2 matches 10 bases. J was trimmed by 3 bases and V by 5 bases; bases with no gene match: 4. Germline values: CDR1 SGHTA, CDR2 FQGNSA. The CDR3 extends over 14 amino acids. The CDR3 DNA reads TGTGCCAGCAGCCCAGGACTAGCGGACTACGAGCAGTACTTC. This sequence encodes CASSPGLADYEQYF.

The rearrangement joins TRBV19 to TRBJ1-2; 7 bases agree with TRBD1. Germline V gene sequence: CDR1 LNHDA, CDR2 SQIVND (reference sequence). Trimming removed 2 bases from V and 6 bases from J; junction bases left unmatched: 9. CDR3 length: 15 amino acids. The CDR3 here is CASSISQDRVDGYTF. The DNA for the CDR3 is TGTGCCAGTAGTATATCCCAAGACAGGGTGGATGGCTACACCTTC.

This rearrangement joins TRBV3-1 (or the pseudogene TRBV3-2) to TRBJ2-1; the D is unclear. Germline CDR1 is LGHDT and CDR2 is YNNKEL (reference sequence). Trimming removed 0 bases from V and 12 bases from J, with 9 bases in between. There are 12 residues in the CDR3. The CDR3 region is CASSQDYSWQFF. The CDR3 region has the DNA TGTGCCAGCAGCCAAGATTACTCCTGGCAGTTCTTC.

This chain uses TRBV14 with TRBJ1-2; D uncertain. V shed 6 bases and J shed 8 bases, with 16 bases lying between them. Germline lookup yields CDR1 SGHDN and CDR2 FVKESK. The CDR3 sequence is 13 residues long. CDR3 protein: CASRMSSGDGYTF. CDR3 sequence (DNA): TGTGCCAGCAGAATGAGTTCGGGTGACGGCTACACCTTC.

CDR3 in DNA: TGTGCCAGCAGCTCACTGGGCCGTGAAGAGACCCAGTACTTC. This translates into CASSSLGREETQYF. The rearrangement uses TRBV7-3 and TRBJ2-5; no firm D call. The CDR3 consists of 14 residues. Germline lookup yields CDR1 SGHTA and CDR2 FQGTGA. V gave up 4 bases and J gave up 3 bases, with 12 bases separating them.